This T cell receptor (beta chain) stems from a study of low-dose radiotherapy and immunotherapy resistance in tumors (dated by TCRdb to 2022 to 2024). With regard to the full study: Cohort 1 received 0.5 Gy per fraction every 2 weeks, with a prescribed total PTV dose of 6.5 Gy. Patients in Cohort 2 were given 1 Gy per fraction every two weeks, for a total of 13 Gy across 26 weeks. Nivolumab and ipilimumab were both given intravenously, with nivolumab at a 240 mg flat dose every two weeks and ipilimumab at 1 mg/kg every six weeks. Cyclophosphamide 200 mg/m2 was given intravenously every two weeks, one day before each radiation and immunotherapy administration. Patients took aspirin 300 mg orally once daily for four cycles, starting on cycle 1 day 1. No randomization into treatment groups was done for the people taking part in the trial. Eight patients were included in the translational analysis, namely three from the first dose cohort plus the first five from the second dose cohort.

TCRdb names Illumina HiSeq 2500 as the instrument used. First-strand cDNA was synthesized with Superscript III and a set of TRAV- and TRBV-specific primers, covering both TCRalpha and TCRbeta chains. TCRs were amplified for 20 PCR cycles with Phusion, using a constant-region primer paired with the adapter attached to the V primers. Isolated mRNA was amplified with the MessageAmp II aRNA Amplification Kit, using a roughly 15-hour in vitro transcription at 37°C. The Dynabeads mRNA DIRECT Purification Kit was used to isolate mRNA for TCR sequencing. Indexed Illumina adapters were added in a second roughly 25-cycle Phusion PCR, and the resulting products were purified with AMPure XP beads. The source study handled its data this way. Custom Perl scripts pooled TCR sequences encoding the same protein, removed out-of-frame sequences and computed each clonotype's abundance. Any TCR sequence supported by only a single read was excluded from analysis. The metrics used to describe the repertoires included Shannon entropy, Gini index, clonality, richness, and the frequency of TCRs shared between repertoires. Starting from the raw public reads, TCRdb applied fastp trimming at Q25, assembled clones with MiXCR and retained in-frame beta chains. Rows with a matching CDR3 protein are joined into one entry that keeps the most common DNA and genes. The V and J calls and clone size are TCRdb's, not the authors'. A total of around 100,000 distinct CDR3 sequences appear in this sample, 20% to 25% of them only once. The ten largest clones take up around 13% of the sample.

Sample time point, as interpreted from the label and publication: after trial treatment. Taken with the paper, the label for treatment or condition translates to: LDRT plus nivolumab, ipilimumab, low-dose cyclophosphamide and aspirin (RACIN trial). Donors were enrolled in RACIN, a single-arm phase I dose-escalation trial combining nivolumab, ipilimumab, aspirin, low-dose cyclophosphamide and low-dose radiotherapy. Patients were eligible if they had advanced solid tumors that were TIL-negative. Looking up the germline V gene yields CDR1 SQVTM and CDR2 ANQGSEA. The CDR3 starts with the cysteine, ends with the phenylalanine, and has 15 residues. Only CDR3 DNA remains: 45 bases, in frame from the first base. V sheds 3 bases and J sheds 3 bases, leaving 15 bases between their ends. This clonotype came up many times. Its target antigen remains unknown. No quality values exist for individual bases; no much larger clone is one base distant.

The receptor was derived from a female donor with ovarian cancer. The V gene is TRBV29-1 and the J gene is TRBJ2-1, with no confident D gene call. Here the sequenced sample was PBMCs, taken after low-dose radiotherapy plus immunotherapy. The DNA sequence is TGCAGCGTTGACGGGTCGAGTTTCCTCTACAATGAGCAGTTCTTC. Its protein is CSVDGSSFLYNEQFF.